This entry describes one T cell receptor (beta chain). Its antigen remains unidentified. This sample is part of a study of T cells in Graves' hyperthyroidism and ophthalmopathy. General study results and limits: Blood samples included most of the expanded thyroid clonotypes exceeding 0.001.

V lost 6 bases to trimming and J lost 4 bases, with 9 bases between them. The CDR3 is 12 residues long. Germline CDR1 and CDR2: MNHNS and SASEGT. What was amplified from RNA transcripts were TCR beta CDR3 regions. The HTBI primer set drove a first-round RT-PCR of the TCR CDR3. TCRdb reprocessed the multiplex PCR reads via MiXCR and lists one record per CDR3 protein. Among over 550,000 distinct CDR3 sequences, approximately 16% were seen once, and the ten largest hold under 20%. The specimen sequenced was blood. This TCR came from a woman aged 18-29 years with Graves' hyperthyroidism. This chain connects TRBV6-1 to TRBJ1-2; D ambiguous. CDR3 DNA: TGTGCCAGCAGCGCGGGTTCCTATGGCTACACCTTC. Translating gives CASSAGSYGYTF.